These 12 T cell receptor beta chains share one sample of origin, sequenced in a study of blood T cell repertoires in COVID-19 (dated by TCRdb to the early 2020s). Library creation used the immunoSEQ multiplex PCR assay. Held by TCRdb, this immuneACCESS table contains in-frame sequences only and omits some clones. Under half of the omission traces to an unresolved V gene where checked; the cause of the rest is unknown. Counted in this sample were some 50,000 clones; over 65% of them appeared once. 8.8% of the sample lies in the top ten. Sequences were obtained from peripheral blood. The origin of the receptors is a woman in her seventies with acute or convalescent COVID-19.

The CDR3 sequence: CASSLLLNTEAFF. The CDR3 DNA reads TGTGCCAGCAGCCTTTTATTGAACACTGAAGCTTTCTTT. The chain couples TRBV3-1 (or the pseudogene TRBV3-2) to TRBJ1-1, with D unresolved. From germline, CDR1 is LGHDT and CDR2 YNNKEL (reference sequence). The CDR3 totals 13 residues. V dropped 4 bases and J dropped 0 bases, with 6 bases sitting between them.

The J gene is TRBJ2-7, the V gene TRBV3-1 (or the pseudogene TRBV3-2); 10 bases match TRBD2. Looked up from germline, CDR1 is LGHDT and CDR2 is YNNKEL (reference sequence). The V gene end was trimmed by 0 bases and the J gene end by 1 base; junction bases not matched to a gene: 3. The CDR3 is made up of 16 amino acids. CDR3 DNA: TGTGCCAGCAGCCAAGAACTAGCGGGAATTTCCTACGAGCAGTACTTC. This codes for CASSQELAGISYEQYF.

The rearrangement joins TRBV29-1 to TRBJ2-2, with 9 nucleotides matching TRBD2. V trimming: 3 bases; J trimming: 7 bases; junction bases outside the gene matches: 9. From germline, CDR1 is SQVTM and CDR2 ANQGSEA. The CDR3 loop spans 15 amino acids. The CDR3 bases are TGCAGCGTTGAGACTAGGCTTAGCGGGGGCGGGGAGCTGTTTTTT. Amino acid sequence: CSVETRLSGGGELFF.

The chain joins TRBV4-3 to TRBJ2-1, with 15 positions matching TRBD2. Germline values: CDR1 LGHNA, CDR2 YSLEER. V shed 3 bases and J 7 bases; nucleotides not matched to a gene: 10. There are 18 residues in the CDR3. This CDR3 reads CASSHWTSGRAVVNEQFF. The CDR3 DNA sequence: TGCGCCAGCAGCCATTGGACTAGCGGGAGGGCCGTTGTTAATGAGCAGTTCTTC.

V gene TRBV14 combines with J gene TRBJ2-1; D perhaps matches TRBD2 (6 bases). The CDR3 length is 15 residues. Trimming cost V 0 bases and J 10 bases, with 16 bases left between them. Germline CDR1 and CDR2: SGHDN and FVKESK. This CDR3 reads CASSQDPDTGVEQFF. Written as DNA, the CDR3 is TGTGCCAGCAGCCAAGACCCTGATACGGGGGTCGAGCAGTTCTTC.

This sequence joins TRBV15 and TRBJ1-2; tentatively, D is TRBD1 (6 bases). The CDR3 is made up of 16 amino acids. V lost 1 base and J lost 4, with 16 bases in between. Germline V gives CDR1 LNHNV, CDR2 YYDKDF (reference sequence). The CDR3 DNA is TGTGCCACCAGCAGAGCAGGGGATGACAGAAGCTATGGCTACACCTTC. This gives the protein CATSRAGDDRSYGYTF.

The chain carries TRBV19 and TRBJ1-2; D gene ambiguous. The CDR3 is made up of 13 amino acids. V was shortened by 2 bases and J by 3 bases, with 7 bases between the two germline ends. Looked up from germline, CDR1 is LNHDA and CDR2 is SQIVND (reference sequence). The CDR3 region is CASSIQEYYGYTF. In DNA, the CDR3 is TGTGCCAGTAGTATACAGGAATACTATGGCTACACCTTC.

The chain joins TRBV28 to TRBJ1-6; D is perhaps TRBD1 (6 bases). V lost 5 bases and J 4 bases, leaving 18 bases between the germline ends. Looked up from germline, CDR1 is MDHEN and CDR2 is SYDVKM. The CDR3 is 17 amino acids. In DNA, the CDR3 is TGTGCCAGCAGTCTCCTAGGGGGGGGGATTTATAATTCACCCCTCCACTTT. This codes for CASSLLGGGIYNSPLHF.

The chain links TRBV9 to TRBJ1-1, with 10 bases aligning to TRBD1. This CDR3 is 13 amino acids long. V lost 3 bases and J lost 7; bases outside the gene matches: 3. In germline, CDR1 is SGDLS, CDR2 YYNGEE. CDR3 DNA: TGTGCCAGCAGCGCCGGGACAGGGGTTGAAGCTTTCTTT. Translating it yields CASSAGTGVEAFF.

This clone has a handful of counts. The CDR3 DNA is TGTGCCAGCTCACAGGGACAGGGTATGGCTGGGGCCAACGTCCTGACTTTC. Translating it yields CASSQGQGMAGANVLTF. The V call is TRBV18, the J call TRBJ2-6; 9 bases match TRBD1. The CDR3 has 17 residues. Trimming at V came to 4 bases and at J to 2 bases, leaving 6 bases not matched to a gene. The germline V gene encodes CDR1 KGHSH and CDR2 LQKENI.

The J gene is TRBJ1-1, the V gene TRBV7-9; 8 nucleotides line up with TRBD1. V shed 5 bases and J 11 bases; nucleotides not matched to a gene: 7. Germline CDR1 and CDR2: SEHNR and FQNEAQ (reference sequence). The CDR3 loop spans 12 amino acids. CDR3 DNA sequence: TGTGCCAGCAGCCTCCAGGACAGGGAGGCTTTCTTT. Its translation is CASSLQDREAFF.

The rearrangement joins TRBV7-2 to TRBJ2-2; 9 bases agree with TRBD2. CDR3 length equals 15 residues. The junction had 4 bases not matched to a gene; V was cut back by 4 bases and J by 4 bases. Germline V gene data show CDR1 as SGHTA and CDR2 as FQGNSA. The CDR3 DNA sequence: TGTGCCAGCAGCTACGGGACTAGCTTCACCGGGGAGCTGTTTTTT. This encodes CASSYGTSFTGELFF.